The clone carrying this T cell receptor (beta chain) is a singleton in its sample. Libraries were prepared by immunoSEQ multiplex PCR; TCRdb keeps only in-frame clonotypes and omits some of them. The top ten clones hold less than 8.5% of a sample with roughly 40,000 clones, about 91% of them seen once. The sample belongs to a study of T cell changes during pregnancy in multiple sclerosis. Looked up from germline, CDR1 is ENHRY and CDR2 is SYGVKD. The CDR3 consists of 16 residues. With 6 bases clipped from V and 0 bases from J, the junction kept 7 bases outside the gene matches. J is TRBJ2-1 and V is TRBV10-3, with 8 bases aligning to TRBD2. This material consisted of CD8+ T cells from peripheral blood mononuclear cells, taken before pregnancy. This sequence was found in a female donor with multiple sclerosis, enrolled in a pregnancy study. CDR3 bases: TGTGCCATCAGCAAGCGGGGGAAGAGCTCCTACAATGAGCAGTTCTTC. It is translated as CAISKRGKSSYNEQFF.